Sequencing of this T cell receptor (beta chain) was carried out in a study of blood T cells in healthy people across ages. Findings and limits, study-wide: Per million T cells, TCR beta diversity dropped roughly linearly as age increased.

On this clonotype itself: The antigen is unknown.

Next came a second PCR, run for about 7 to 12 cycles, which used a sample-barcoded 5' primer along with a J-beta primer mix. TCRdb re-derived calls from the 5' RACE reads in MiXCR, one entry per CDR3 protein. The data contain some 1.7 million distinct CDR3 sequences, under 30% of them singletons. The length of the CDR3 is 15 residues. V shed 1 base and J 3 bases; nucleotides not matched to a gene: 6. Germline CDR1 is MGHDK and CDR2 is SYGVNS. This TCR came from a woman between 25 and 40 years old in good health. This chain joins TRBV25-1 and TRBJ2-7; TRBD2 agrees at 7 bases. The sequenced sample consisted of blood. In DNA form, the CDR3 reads TGTGCCAGCAGTGAATTCACTAGCGACATCTACGAGCAGTACTTC. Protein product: CASSEFTSDIYEQYF.